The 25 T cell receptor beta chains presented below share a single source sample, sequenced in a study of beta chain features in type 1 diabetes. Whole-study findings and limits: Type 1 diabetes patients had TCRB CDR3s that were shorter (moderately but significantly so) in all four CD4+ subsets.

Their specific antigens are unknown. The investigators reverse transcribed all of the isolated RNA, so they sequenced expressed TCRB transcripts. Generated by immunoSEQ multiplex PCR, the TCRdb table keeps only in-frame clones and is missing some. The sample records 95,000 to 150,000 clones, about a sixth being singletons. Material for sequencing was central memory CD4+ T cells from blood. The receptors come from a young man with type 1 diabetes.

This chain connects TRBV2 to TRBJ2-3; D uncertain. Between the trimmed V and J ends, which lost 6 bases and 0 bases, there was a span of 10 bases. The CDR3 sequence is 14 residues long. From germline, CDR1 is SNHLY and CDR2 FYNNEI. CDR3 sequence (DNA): TGTGCCAGCAGGGGCAGCGCAAGCACAGATACGCAGTATTTT. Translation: CASRGSASTDTQYF.

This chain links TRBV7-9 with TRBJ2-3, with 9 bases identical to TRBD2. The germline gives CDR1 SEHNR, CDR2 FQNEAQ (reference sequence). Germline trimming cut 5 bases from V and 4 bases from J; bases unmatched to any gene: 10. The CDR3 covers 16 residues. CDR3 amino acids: CASSPGAGGPADTQYF. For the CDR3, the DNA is TGTGCCAGCAGCCCCGGCGCGGGGGGGCCGGCAGATACGCAGTATTTT.

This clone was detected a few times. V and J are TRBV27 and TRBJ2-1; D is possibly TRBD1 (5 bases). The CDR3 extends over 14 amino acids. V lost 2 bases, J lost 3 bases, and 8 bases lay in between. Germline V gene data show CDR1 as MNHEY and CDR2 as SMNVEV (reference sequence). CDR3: CASSLQGYYNEQFF. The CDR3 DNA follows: TGTGCCAGCAGTTTACAGGGATACTACAATGAGCAGTTCTTC.

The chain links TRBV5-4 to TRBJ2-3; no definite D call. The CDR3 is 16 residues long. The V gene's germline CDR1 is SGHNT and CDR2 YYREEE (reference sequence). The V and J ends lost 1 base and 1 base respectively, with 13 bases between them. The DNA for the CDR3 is TGTGCCAGCAGCTTGAGGGCGGAATCCGGCACAGATACGCAGTATTTT. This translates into CASSLRAESGTDTQYF.

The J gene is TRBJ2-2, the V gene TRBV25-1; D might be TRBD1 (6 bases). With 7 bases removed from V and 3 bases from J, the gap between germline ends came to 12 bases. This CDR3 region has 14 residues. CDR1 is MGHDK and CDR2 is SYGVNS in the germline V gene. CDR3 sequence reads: CASNTGQYTGELFF. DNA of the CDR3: TGTGCCAGCAACACGGGACAATACACCGGGGAGCTGTTTTTT.

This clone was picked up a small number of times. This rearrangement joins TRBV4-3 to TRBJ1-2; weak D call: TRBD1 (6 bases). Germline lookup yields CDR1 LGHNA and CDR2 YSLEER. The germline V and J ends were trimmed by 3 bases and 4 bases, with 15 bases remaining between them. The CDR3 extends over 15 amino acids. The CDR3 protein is CASSQTTDSRYGYTF. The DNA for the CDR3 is TGCGCCAGCAGCCAGACTACGGACAGTCGCTATGGCTACACCTTC.

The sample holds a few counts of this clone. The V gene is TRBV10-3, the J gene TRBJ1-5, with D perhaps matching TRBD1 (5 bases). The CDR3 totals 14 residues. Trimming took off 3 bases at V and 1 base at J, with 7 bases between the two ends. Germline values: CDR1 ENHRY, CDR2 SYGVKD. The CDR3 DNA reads TGTGCCATCAGTGAAGGGGTAAGCAATCAGCCCCAGCATTTT. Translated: CAISEGVSNQPQHF.

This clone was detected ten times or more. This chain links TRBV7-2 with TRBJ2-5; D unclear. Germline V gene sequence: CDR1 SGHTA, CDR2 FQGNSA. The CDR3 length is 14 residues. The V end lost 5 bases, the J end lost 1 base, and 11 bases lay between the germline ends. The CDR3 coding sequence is TGTGCCAGCAGCGGAACCATGTCCCAAGAGACCCAGTACTTC. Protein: CASSGTMSQETQYF.

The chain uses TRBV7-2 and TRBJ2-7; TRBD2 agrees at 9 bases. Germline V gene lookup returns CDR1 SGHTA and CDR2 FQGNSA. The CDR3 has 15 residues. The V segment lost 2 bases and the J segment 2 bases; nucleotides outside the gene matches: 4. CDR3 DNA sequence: TGTGCCAGCAGCTTAAGGGCTAGCGGGGCCTACGAGCAGTACTTC. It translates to CASSLRASGAYEQYF.

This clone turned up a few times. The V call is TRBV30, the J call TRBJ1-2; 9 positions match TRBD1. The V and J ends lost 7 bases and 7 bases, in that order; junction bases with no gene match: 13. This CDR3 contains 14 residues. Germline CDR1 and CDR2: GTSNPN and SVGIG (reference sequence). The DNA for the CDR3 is TGTGCCTTACACACTATAAGGACAGGGGCTGGCTACACCTTC. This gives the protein CALHTIRTGAGYTF.

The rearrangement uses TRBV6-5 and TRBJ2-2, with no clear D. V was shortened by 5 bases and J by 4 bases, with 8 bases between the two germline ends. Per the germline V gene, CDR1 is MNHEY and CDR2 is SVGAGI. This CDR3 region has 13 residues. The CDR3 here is CASSNSFTGELFF. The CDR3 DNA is TGTGCCAGCAGTAACAGCTTCACCGGGGAGCTGTTTTTT.

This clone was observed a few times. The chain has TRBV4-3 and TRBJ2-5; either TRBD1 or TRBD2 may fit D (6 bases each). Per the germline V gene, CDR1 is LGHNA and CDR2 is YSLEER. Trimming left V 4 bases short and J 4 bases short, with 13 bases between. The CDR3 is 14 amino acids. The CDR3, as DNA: TGCGCCAGCAGCCGCCGACTAGGGGGAGAGACCCAGTACTTC. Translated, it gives CASSRRLGGETQYF.

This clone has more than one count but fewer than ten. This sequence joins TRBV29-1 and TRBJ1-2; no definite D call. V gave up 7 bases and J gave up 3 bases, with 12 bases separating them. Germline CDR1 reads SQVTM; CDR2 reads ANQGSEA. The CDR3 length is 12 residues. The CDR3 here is CSGAGEHYGYTF. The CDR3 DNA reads TGCAGCGGGGCTGGAGAGCACTATGGCTACACCTTC.

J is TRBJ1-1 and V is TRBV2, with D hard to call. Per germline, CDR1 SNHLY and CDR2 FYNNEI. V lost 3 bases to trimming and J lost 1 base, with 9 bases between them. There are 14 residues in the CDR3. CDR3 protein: CASSDRTANTEAFF. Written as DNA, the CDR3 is TGTGCCAGCAGTGACCGGACCGCGAACACTGAAGCTTTCTTT.

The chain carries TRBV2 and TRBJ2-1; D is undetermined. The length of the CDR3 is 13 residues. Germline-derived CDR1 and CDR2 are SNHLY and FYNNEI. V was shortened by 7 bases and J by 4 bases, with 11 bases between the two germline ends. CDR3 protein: CASTPIAYNEQFF. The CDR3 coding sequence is TGTGCCAGCACTCCTATCGCGTACAATGAGCAGTTCTTC.

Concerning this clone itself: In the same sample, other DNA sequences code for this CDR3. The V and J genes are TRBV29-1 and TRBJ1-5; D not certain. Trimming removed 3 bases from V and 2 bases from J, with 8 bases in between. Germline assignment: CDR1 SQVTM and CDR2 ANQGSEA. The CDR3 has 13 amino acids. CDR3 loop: CSVELGGNQPQHF. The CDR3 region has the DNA TGCAGCGTTGAGTTAGGTGGCAATCAGCCCCAGCATTTT. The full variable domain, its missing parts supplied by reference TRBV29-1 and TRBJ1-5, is SAVISQKPSRDICQRGTSLTIQCQVDSQVTMMFWYRQQPGQSLTLIATANQGSEATYESGFVIDKFPISRPNLTFSTLTVSNMSPEDSSIYLCSVELGGNQPQHFGDGTRLSIL.

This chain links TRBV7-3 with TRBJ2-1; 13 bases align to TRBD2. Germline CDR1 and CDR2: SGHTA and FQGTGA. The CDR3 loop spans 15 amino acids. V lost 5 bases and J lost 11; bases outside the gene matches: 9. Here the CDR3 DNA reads TGTGCCAGCAGCACAACCGGGACTAGCGGGGAGAAGCAGTTCTTC. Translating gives CASSTTGTSGEKQFF.

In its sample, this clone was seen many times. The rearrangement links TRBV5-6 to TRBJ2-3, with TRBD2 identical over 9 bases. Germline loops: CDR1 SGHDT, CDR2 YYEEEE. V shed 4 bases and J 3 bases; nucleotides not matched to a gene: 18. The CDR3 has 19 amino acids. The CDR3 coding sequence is TGTGCCAGCAGCCCGCGCTTGGAGGGGGCGGGGGGGCCGACAGATACGCAGTATTTT. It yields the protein CASSPRLEGAGGPTDTQYF.

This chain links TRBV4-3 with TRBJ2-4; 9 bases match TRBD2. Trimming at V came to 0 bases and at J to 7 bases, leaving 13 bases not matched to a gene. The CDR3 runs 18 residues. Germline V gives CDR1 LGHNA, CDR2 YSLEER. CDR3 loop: CASSQDLSRGGLLNIQYF. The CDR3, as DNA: TGCGCCAGCAGCCAAGATCTATCGCGGGGGGGCTTGTTGAACATTCAGTACTTC.

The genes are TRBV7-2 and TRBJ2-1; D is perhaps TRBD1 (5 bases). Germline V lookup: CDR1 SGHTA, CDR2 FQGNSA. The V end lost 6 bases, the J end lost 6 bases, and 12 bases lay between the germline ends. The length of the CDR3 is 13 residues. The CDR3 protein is CASRVKGSNEQFF. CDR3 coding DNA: TGTGCCAGCAGAGTAAAGGGGTCCAATGAGCAGTTCTTC.

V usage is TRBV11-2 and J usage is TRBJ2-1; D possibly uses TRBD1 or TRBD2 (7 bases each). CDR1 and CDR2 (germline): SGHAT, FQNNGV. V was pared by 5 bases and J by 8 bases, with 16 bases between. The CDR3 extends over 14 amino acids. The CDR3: CASSLRQGGHEQFF. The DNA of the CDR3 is TGTGCCAGCAGCCTCAGACAGGGAGGGCATGAGCAGTTCTTC.

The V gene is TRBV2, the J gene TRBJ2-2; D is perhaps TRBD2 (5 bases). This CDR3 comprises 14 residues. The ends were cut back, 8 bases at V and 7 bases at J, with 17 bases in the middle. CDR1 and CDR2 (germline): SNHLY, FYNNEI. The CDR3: CASSLRGFDGELFF. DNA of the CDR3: TGTGCCAGCTCCCTAAGAGGGTTTGACGGGGAGCTGTTTTTT.

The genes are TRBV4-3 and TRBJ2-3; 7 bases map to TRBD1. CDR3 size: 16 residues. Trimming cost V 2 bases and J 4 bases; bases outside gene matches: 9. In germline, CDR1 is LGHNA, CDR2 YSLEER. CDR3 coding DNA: TGCGCCAGCAGCCAAAAAGGGGCAGGGGGAGCAGATACGCAGTATTTT. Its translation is CASSQKGAGGADTQYF.

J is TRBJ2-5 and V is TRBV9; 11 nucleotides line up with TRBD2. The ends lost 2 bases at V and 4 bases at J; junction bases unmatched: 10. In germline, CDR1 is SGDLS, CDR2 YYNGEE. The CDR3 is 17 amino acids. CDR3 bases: TGTGCCAGCAGCGTTATGACTAGCGGGGTAGGGGGAGAGACCCAGTACTTC. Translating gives CASSVMTSGVGGETQYF.

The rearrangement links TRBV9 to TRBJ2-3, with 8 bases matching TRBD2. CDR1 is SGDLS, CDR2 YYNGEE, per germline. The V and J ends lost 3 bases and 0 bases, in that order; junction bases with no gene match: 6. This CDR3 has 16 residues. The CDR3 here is CASSGPGGGSTDTQYF. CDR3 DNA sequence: TGTGCCAGCAGCGGGCCTGGCGGGGGGAGCACAGATACGCAGTATTTT. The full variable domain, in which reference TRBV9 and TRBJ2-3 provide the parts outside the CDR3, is DSGVTQTPKHLITATGQRVTLRCSPRSGDLSVYWYQQSLDQGLQFLIQYYNGEERAKGNILERFSAQQFPDLHSELNLSSLELGDSALYFCASSGPGGGSTDTQYFGPGTRLTVL.